This TCR beta chain was obtained from a study of shared clonotypes between healthy human individuals. Notes on the study in general: Shared clonotypes across all four donors exceeded non-shared ones in generation probability. Relative to memory subsets, naive subsets generally showed larger estimated richness.

The junction had 15 bases not matched to a gene; V was cut back by 4 bases and J by 4 bases. Germline V gene data show CDR1 as SGHRS and CDR2 as YFSETQ. There are 17 residues in the CDR3. Details on this clone: The antigen remains unidentified.

As defined, naive CD8 cells were CD45RO-negative and positively selected for CCR7, with terminally differentiated effector memory CD45RA+ cells excluded. Clones were sequenced by immunoSEQ multiplex PCR, and TCRdb holds only the in-frame ones, with some missing. This sample has millions of clones, with under 95% found just once. The TCR comes from a man between 18 and 29 years old in good health. Some clones in this sample may be carry-over from other donors' samples. Sequencing was done on a sample of naive CD8+ T cells from PBMCs. V and J are TRBV5-1 and TRBJ2-3; TRBD1 matches 7 bases. The chain's CDR3 is CASSRSTDRVLADTQYF. CDR3 DNA: TGCGCCAGCAGCCGGTCCACCGACAGGGTTCTCGCAGATACGCAGTATTTT. The variable domain in full, with the rest retrieved from reference TRBV5-1 and TRBJ2-3, is KAGVTQTPRYLIKTRGQQVTLSCSPISGHRSVSWYQQTPGQGLQFLFEYFSETQRNKGNFPGRFSGRQFSNSRSEMNVSTLELGDSALYLCASSRSTDRVLADTQYFGPGTRLTVL.